These 8 T cell receptor beta chains originate from one sample sequenced in a study of CD8 T cells in ankylosing spondylitis. TCRdb recomputed calls from the 5' RACE reads with MiXCR, one row per CDR3 protein. The data show 500,000 or so distinct CDR3 sequences, about 5.4% seen once. Their antigens are not known. Study-level points and caveats: Several highly homologous variants made up a TCR beta motif, and this motif appeared characteristic of ankylosing spondylitis blood.

Sequenced input: blood, either unsorted or a sorted T cell fraction (not recorded which). The receptors originated from a male donor with ankylosing spondylitis.

The rearrangement uses TRBV7-9 and TRBJ2-2; TRBD1 matches 7 bases. Per germline, CDR1 SEHNR and CDR2 FQNEAQ (reference sequence). This CDR3 spans 13 amino acids. V shed 10 bases, J shed 1 base, and the junction held 3 bases outside the gene matches. CDR3 region: CAISGGNTGELFF. The CDR3 coding sequence is TGTGCCATCTCAGGGGGGAACACCGGGGAGCTGTTTTTT.

This clonotype was counted ten times or more. The chain employs TRBV20-1 and TRBJ1-2; D may be TRBD1 (6 bases). Trimming took 3 bases from V and 4 from J, leaving 12 bases between them. This CDR3 has 13 residues. CDR1 and CDR2 (germline): DFQATT, SNEGSKA (reference sequence). The CDR3 loop reads CSASWSRGYGYTF. CDR3 DNA sequence: TGCAGTGCTAGCTGGTCCAGGGGCTATGGCTACACCTTC.

This clonotype was seen repeatedly, ten times or more. The chain couples TRBV7-2 to TRBJ2-6; D remains unclear. CDR1 SGHTA and CDR2 FQGNSA come from the germline V gene. The CDR3 is 16 amino acids. V lost 8 bases, J lost 0 bases, and 14 bases lay in between. The CDR3 protein is CASSRNPGSGANVLTF. The DNA for the CDR3 is TGTGCCAGCTCCAGAAACCCGGGCTCTGGGGCCAACGTCCTGACTTTC.

In this sample, this clonotype turned up many times. This rearrangement joins TRBV4-3 to TRBJ1-6; 8 nucleotides match TRBD1. In germline, CDR1 is LGHNA, CDR2 YSLEER. The CDR3 covers 18 residues. Losses at the gene ends were 3 bases for V and 4 bases for J; bases not matched to a gene: 11. The CDR3 DNA reads as TGCGCCAGCAGCCAGGCCACCGGACAGGGAAAATATAATTCACCCCTCCACTTT. Translation gives CASSQATGQGKYNSPLHF.

Many counts were recorded for this clonotype. This chain joins TRBV7-2 and TRBJ1-4, with D possibly being TRBD1 (5 bases). Trimming pared 2 bases from V and 7 bases from J, leaving 8 bases between. Looked up from germline, CDR1 is SGHTA and CDR2 is FQGNSA. The CDR3 length is 13 residues. The CDR3 nucleotides are TGTGCCAGCAGCTTATTTCAGGGTGAAAAACTGTTTTTT. This gives the protein CASSLFQGEKLFF.

V and J are TRBV5-7 and TRBJ2-7, with D tentatively TRBD1 or TRBD2 (5 bases each). TRBV5-7 is placed among ORFs of uncertain function. CDR3 length: 16 amino acids. V dropped 4 bases and J dropped 5 bases, with 22 bases sitting between them. CDR3 in DNA: TGTGCCAGCAGCATATGTTCCGGGACCCTGTACCACGAGCAGTACTTC. This codes for CASSICSGTLYHEQYF.

A few counts support this clonotype. The chain recombines TRBV7-2 with TRBJ2-2, with TRBD1 identical over 7 bases. The CDR3 length is 15 residues. Germline loops: CDR1 SGHTA, CDR2 FQGNSA. The trim removed 5 bases at V and 1 base at J, leaving 4 bases unmatched. CDR3 sequence (DNA): TGTGCCAGCAGCATCCGGGACAGGAACACCGGGGAGCTGTTTTTT. Translation: CASSIRDRNTGELFF.

The sample holds many counts of this clonotype. The chain joins TRBV6-1 to TRBJ1-1; D not certain. Germline V CDR1 and CDR2: MNHNS, SASEGT. V was clipped by 4 bases and J by 5 bases, with 17 bases between them. This CDR3 is 15 amino acids long. The CDR3 region is CASSGPGSPETEAFF. DNA of the CDR3: TGTGCCAGCAGTGGACCCGGGTCCCCGGAGACTGAAGCTTTCTTT.